This TCR beta chain was sequenced during a study of graft-versus-host responses after intestinal transplantation. Broader study findings: GvH clonotypes were identified within recipient marrow, with a subset emerging first in ileum or blood.

Worth noting for this clone: Its antigen is currently unknown.

Data came from immunoSEQ multiplex PCR; TCRdb stores just in-frame clones and leaves some out. The table shows about 97,000 clones, with 90% occurring only once. Germline lookup yields CDR1 LGHNA and CDR2 YNFKEQ. The CDR3 contains 11 residues. V lost 3 bases and J lost 1, with 0 bases in between. The sequencing used PBMCs, collected approximately 420 days after intestinal transplant. The origin of this receptor is a human patient who received an intestinal transplant, so some T cells may come from the graft donor. The gene calls are TRBV4-2 and TRBJ1-1; unclear D gene. The CDR3 loop reads CASSQNTEAFF. The CDR3 nucleotides are TGTGCCAGCAGCCAGAACACTGAAGCTTTCTTT.